This T cell receptor beta chain was identified in a study of human T cells and chemical hapten exposure. As for the study in general: Alopecia areata, totalis or universalis was found in mostly female patients.

TCRdb ran MiXCR on the RACE reads and lists one entry per CDR3 protein. The data contain around 100,000 distinct CDR3 sequences, 10% to 13% of them seen just once; the ten biggest clones take up approximately 3.4%. Documented time point: pre-sensitization, week 0. Treatment: therapeutic diphenylcyclopropenone sensitization with weekly scalp DPC. Per germline, CDR1 SGHNT and CDR2 YENEEA. Losses at the gene ends were 0 bases for V and 1 base for J; bases not matched to a gene: 1. The CDR3 loop spans 15 amino acids. The chain is built from TRBV11-3 and TRBJ2-3; 7 bases line up with TRBD1. The material was whole blood, obtained in connection with sensitization to the hapten diphenylcyclopropenone (DPC). The sequence derives from a woman between 55 and 75 years old with alopecia areata. Some clones in this sample may be carry-over from other donors' samples. CDR3 sequence: CASSLDGTGTDTQYF. As DNA, the CDR3 is TGTGCCAGCAGCTTAGATGGGACAGGCACAGATACGCAGTATTTT.